One TCR beta chain is described in this entry. There is no known antigen for this receptor. Within one base of it there is no much larger clone, and no base qualities were kept. The immunoSEQ Assay, a bias-controlled multiplex PCR, was used to amplify TCRbeta CDR3 regions from genomic DNA. The study's processing was this. The number of nucleated cells in each sample was estimated by amplification of reference gene primers within the assay. To quantify the absolute abundance of each unique TCRbeta CDR3 rearrangement, sequence reads were collapsed and filtered. For each sample, productive Simpson clonality was calculated as the square root of Simpson's diversity index across productive rearrangements. Entries here come from immuneACCESS through TCRdb and include only in-frame sequences with V and J called. Some clones fail to appear in such tables; in the studies checked, an unresolved V gene covers under half of the shortfall, and the cause of the remainder is unknown. V and J calls and clone size are those listed in that table; D and trimming were worked out from the DNA. For this sample there are a few hundred thousand clones; over 80% appear just once. About 7% of the sample rests with the top ten.

The sample is drawn from a study of blood T cell repertoires in COVID-19 (dated by TCRdb to 2020 to 2022). With regard to the full study: Samples covering the acute and convalescent phases of COVID-19 were provided by collaborators in the United States, Italy and Spain. The prospective study material was composed of cDNA or gDNA derived from T cells, B-cell-depleted T cells, or PBMCs. The dataset comprised deeply sampled blood TCRbeta repertoires from subjects exposed to, actively infected with, or recovered from COVID-19. The repertoires were released in a freely available public database intended as a resource for research on the immune response to SARS-CoV-2. The samples were drawn from the first 160 participants of the ongoing ImmuneRACE study and from under 1,500 subjects provided by 6 global collaborators. Nearly every sample came with metadata listing a de-identified subject ID, COVID-19 status, age in years and sex. Where HLA class I and class II types were available, the types were taken from metadata supplied by the sample provider, not from assay-based typing. Summary of the overall study and its limitations: The quantity of clinical and demographic metadata differed by source and by participant and was supplied without curation.

Enrolling through a virtual design, the prospective study's participants ranged in age from roughly 18 to 89 years and lived across some 22 United States geographic areas. In the prospective study, participants were assigned to cohorts based on the clinical history participants reported in a screening survey and a study questionnaire. For ImmuneRACE Cohort 3, a participant was defined as recovered based on two consecutive negative NP/OP PCR tests, clearance by a healthcare professional, or resolution of symptoms. Mobile phlebotomists in the prospective study collected whole blood, serum and a nasopharyngeal or oropharyngeal swab from every participant. Participants in the prospective study had the option to provide additional blood draws and questionnaires over a roughly 2-month period. Blood samples from the prospective study were shipped frozen or at room temperature prior to DNA extraction.

From its cysteine to its phenylalanine, the CDR3 spans 14 amino acids. The retained sequence is limited to the CDR3, 42 bases, with the frame set at the first base. Ends trimmed: V by 5 bases, J by 4 bases; bases unmatched to a gene: 3. CDR1 and CDR2 are read off the germline V gene as KGHDR and SFDVKD. The source material was PBMCs or T cells enriched from blood (not recorded which). The V and J segments used are TRBV24-1 and TRBJ2-2; the junction holds 7 bases that match TRBD1. The clonotype comes from a woman aged 40-49 years who had recovered from COVID-19. The sequenced DNA: TGTGCCACCAGTGGGGACAGAGGCACCGGGGAGCTGTTTTTT. Its protein reads: CATSGDRGTGELFF.